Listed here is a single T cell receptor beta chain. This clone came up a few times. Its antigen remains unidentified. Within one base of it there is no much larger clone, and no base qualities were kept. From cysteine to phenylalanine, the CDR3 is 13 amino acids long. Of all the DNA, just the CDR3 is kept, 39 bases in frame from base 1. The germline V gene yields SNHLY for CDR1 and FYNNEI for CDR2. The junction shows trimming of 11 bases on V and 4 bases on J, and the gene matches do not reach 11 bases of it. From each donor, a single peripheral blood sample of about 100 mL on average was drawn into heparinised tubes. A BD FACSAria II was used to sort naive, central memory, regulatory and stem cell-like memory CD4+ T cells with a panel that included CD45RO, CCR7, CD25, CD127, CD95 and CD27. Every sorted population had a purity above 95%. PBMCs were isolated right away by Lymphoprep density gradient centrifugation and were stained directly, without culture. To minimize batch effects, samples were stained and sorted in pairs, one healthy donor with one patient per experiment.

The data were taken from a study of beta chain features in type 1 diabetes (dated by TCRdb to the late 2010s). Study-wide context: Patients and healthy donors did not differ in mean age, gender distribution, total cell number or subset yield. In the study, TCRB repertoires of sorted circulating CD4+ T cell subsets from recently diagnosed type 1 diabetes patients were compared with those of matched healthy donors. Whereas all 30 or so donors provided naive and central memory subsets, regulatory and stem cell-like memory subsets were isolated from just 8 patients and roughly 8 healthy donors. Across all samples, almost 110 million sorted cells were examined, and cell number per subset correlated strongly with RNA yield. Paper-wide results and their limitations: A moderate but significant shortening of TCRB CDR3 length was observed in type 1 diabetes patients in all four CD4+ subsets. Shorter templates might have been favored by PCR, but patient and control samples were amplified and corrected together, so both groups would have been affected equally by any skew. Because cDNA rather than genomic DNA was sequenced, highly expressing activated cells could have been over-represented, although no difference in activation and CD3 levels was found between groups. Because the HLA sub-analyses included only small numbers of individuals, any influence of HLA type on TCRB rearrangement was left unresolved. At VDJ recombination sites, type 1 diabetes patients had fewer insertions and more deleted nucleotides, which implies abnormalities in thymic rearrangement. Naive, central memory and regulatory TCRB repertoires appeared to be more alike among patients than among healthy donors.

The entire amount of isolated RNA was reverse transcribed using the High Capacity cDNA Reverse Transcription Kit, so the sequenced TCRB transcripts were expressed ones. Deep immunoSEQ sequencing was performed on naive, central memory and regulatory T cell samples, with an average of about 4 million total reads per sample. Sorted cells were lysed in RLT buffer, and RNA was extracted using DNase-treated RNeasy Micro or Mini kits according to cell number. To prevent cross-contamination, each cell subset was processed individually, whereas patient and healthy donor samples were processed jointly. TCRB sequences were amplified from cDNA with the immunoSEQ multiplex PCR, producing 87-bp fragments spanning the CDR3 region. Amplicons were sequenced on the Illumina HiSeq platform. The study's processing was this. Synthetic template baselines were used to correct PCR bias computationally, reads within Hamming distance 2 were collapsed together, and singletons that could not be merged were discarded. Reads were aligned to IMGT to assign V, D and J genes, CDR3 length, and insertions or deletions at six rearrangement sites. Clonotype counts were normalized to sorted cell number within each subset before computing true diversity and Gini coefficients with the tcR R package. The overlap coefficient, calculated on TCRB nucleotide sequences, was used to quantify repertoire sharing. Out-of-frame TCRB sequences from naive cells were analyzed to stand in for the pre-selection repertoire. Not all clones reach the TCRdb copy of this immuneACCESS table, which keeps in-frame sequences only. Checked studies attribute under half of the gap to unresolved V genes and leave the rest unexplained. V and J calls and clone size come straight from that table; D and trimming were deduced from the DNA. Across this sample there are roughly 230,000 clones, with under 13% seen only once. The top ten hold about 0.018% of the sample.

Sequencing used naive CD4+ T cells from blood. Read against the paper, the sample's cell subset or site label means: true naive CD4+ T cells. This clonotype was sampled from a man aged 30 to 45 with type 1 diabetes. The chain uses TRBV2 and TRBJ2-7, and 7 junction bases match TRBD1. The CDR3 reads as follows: CAGGPGQNYEQYF. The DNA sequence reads TGTGCCGGAGGACCGGGACAGAATTACGAGCAGTACTTC.